What follows are 3 T cell receptor beta chains derived from one specimen sequenced in a study of OX40 agonist ivuxolimab in advanced cancers. The method was immunoSEQ multiplex PCR; TCRdb's version includes in-frame clones alone and lacks a portion of them. Among roughly 70,000 clones listed, approximately 88% were seen once. Sequencing used CD4+ or CD8+ T cells sorted from blood, obtained in a trial of the OX40 agonist ivuxolimab. Receptors originate from an adult with an advanced solid tumor such as melanoma, head and neck, liver or kidney cancer.

The V gene is TRBV30, the J gene TRBJ2-1, with a tentative D call TRBD2 (5 bases). The V gene lost 3 bases and the J gene lost 0 bases, with 12 bases spanning the gap. CDR1 is GTSNPN and CDR2 is SVGIG in the germline V gene (reference sequence). The CDR3 contains 15 residues. The CDR3 DNA follows: TGTGCCTGGAGACTCGACGGACTCTCCTACAATGAGCAGTTCTTC. Amino acid sequence: CAWRLDGLSYNEQFF.

The chain is built from TRBV28 and TRBJ1-2, with D unclear. The CDR3 totals 12 residues. CDR1 is MDHEN and CDR2 is SYDVKM in the germline V gene. Trimming removed 5 bases at V and 8 bases at J, with 12 bases between. CDR3 region: CASSIPPRGYTF. The CDR3, as DNA: TGTGCCAGCAGTATCCCACCGCGAGGCTACACCTTC.

This sequence joins TRBV11-2 and TRBJ2-5; TRBD1 matches at 11 bases. Trimming took 0 bases from V and 5 from J; bases not matched to a gene: 5. CDR3 length: 16 residues. The germline V gene encodes CDR1 SGHAT and CDR2 FQNNGV. As DNA, the CDR3 is TGTGCCAGCAGCTTAGATAGGACAGGGGGCATGGAGACCCAGTACTTC. Protein: CASSLDRTGGMETQYF.